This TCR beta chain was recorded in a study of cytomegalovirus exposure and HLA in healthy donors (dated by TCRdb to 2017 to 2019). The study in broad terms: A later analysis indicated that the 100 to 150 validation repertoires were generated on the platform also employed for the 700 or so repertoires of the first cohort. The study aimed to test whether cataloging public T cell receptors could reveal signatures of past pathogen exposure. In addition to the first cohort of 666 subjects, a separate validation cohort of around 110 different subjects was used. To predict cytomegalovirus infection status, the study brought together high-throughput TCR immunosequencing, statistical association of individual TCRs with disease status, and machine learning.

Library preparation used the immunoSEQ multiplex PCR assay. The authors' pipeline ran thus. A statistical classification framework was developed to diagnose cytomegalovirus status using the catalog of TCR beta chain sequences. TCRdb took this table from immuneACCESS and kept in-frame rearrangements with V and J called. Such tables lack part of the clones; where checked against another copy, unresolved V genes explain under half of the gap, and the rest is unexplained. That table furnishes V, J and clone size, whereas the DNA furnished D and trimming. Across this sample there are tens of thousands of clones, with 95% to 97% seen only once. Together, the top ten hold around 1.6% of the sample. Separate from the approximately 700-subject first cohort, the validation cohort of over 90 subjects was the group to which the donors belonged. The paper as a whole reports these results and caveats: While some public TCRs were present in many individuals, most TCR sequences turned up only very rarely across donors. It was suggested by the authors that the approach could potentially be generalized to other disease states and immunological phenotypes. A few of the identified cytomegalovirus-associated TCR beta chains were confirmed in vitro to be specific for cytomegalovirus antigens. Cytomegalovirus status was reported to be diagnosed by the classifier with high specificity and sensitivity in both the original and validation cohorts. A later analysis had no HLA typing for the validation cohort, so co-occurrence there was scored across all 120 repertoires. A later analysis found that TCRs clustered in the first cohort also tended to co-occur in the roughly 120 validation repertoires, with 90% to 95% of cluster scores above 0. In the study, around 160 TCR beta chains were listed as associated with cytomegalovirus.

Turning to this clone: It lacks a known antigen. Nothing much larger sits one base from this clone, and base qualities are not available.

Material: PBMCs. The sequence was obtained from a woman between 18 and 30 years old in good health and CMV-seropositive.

DNA sequence: TGTGCCAGCCAACCTGGGACTAGCGGGAGGGTTGAGCAGTTCTTC. This is translated as CASQPGTSGRVEQFF. The chain joins TRBV5-8 to TRBJ2-1, with 16 bases in between that match TRBD2. V is pruned by 7 bases and J by 9 bases, leaving 7 bases of the junction without a gene match. Including the terminal cysteine and phenylalanine, the CDR3 comprises 15 residues. The CDR3 DNA has 45 bases and is translated from base 1. The CDR1 and CDR2 encoded by the germline V gene are SGHTS and YDEGEE.